These T cell receptor beta chains were read from a single sample in a study of Graves' ophthalmopathy and Graves' hyperthyroidism. TCRdb analysed the multiplex PCR reads with MiXCR anew, one entry per CDR3 protein. This table holds about 170,000 distinct CDR3 sequences, over 35% found once. Material for sequencing was peripheral blood. The receptors derive from a woman in her forties with Graves' ophthalmopathy. The CDR3 runs from the conserved cysteine through the conserved F or W. A D gene is named only where the DNA matches it firmly. Not every row has a clone size; where given, it reads once, few, many or a size class.

J gene | clone size | D gene | V gene | CDR3 protein | CDR3 DNA
TRBJ1-2 | - | - | TRBV12-3/TRBV12-4 | CASSFGSGFGYTF | TGTGCCAGCAGTTTTGGTTCCGGATTTGGCTACACCTTC
TRBJ1-5 | - | - | TRBV19 | CASSLTLDNQPQHF | TGTGCCAGTAGTTTAACACTGGACAATCAGCCCCAGCATTTT
TRBJ1-2 | - | - | TRBV6-1 | CASSEIGQLVHTF | TGTGCCAGCAGTGAAATCGGACAGCTTGTTCACACCTTC
TRBJ1-5 | many | - | TRBV6-2/TRBV6-3 | CASSYTRGQGQPQHF | TGTGCCAGCAGTTATACTCGGGGGCAGGGGCAGCCCCAGCATTTT
TRBJ1-1 | many | - | TRBV20-1 | CSAEGHRDEAFF | TGCAGTGCTGAGGGACACCGAGACGAAGCTTTCTTT
TRBJ1-5 | many | TRBD1 | TRBV2 | CASSLQGSYQPQHF | TGTGCCAGCAGTTTACAGGGGTCTTATCAGCCCCAGCATTTT
TRBJ1-5 | many | - | TRBV6-2/TRBV6-3 | CASSTETRSNQPQHF | TGTGCCAGCAGTACGGAGACGAGGAGCAATCAGCCCCAGCATTTT
TRBJ2-5 | - | TRBD2 | TRBV6-1 | CASSVGTTSHQETQYF | TGTGCCAGCAGCGTCGGGACTACTTCACACCAAGAGACCCAGTACTTC
TRBJ2-5 | many | - | TRBV15 | CATSNRDRGQETQYF | TGTGCCACCAGCAACCGGGACCGAGGCCAAGAGACCCAGTACTTC
TRBJ1-5 | many | - | TRBV12-3/TRBV12-4 | CASGHTDGGASNQPQHF | TGTGCCAGCGGTCACACAGATGGCGGAGCCTCAAATCAGCCCCAGCATTTT
TRBJ2-7 | many | - | TRBV9 | CASSAKGIFYEQYF | TGTGCCAGCAGCGCCAAAGGGATCTTCTACGAGCAGTACTTC
TRBJ1-2 | many | - | TRBV6-5 | CASSYSTGYGYTF | TGTGCCAGCAGTTACTCGACGGGGTATGGCTACACCTTC
TRBJ2-7 | many | TRBD1 | TRBV12-3/TRBV12-4 | CASSSPTGAQYF | TGTGCCAGCAGTTCCCCGACAGGGGCCCAGTACTTC
TRBJ2-5 | - | TRBD2 | TRBV2 | CASRLAGRETQYF | TGTGCCAGCAGACTAGCGGGGAGAGAGACCCAGTACTTC
TRBJ2-7 | - | - | TRBV7-2 | CASSFVDNSYEQYF | TGTGCCAGCAGTTTTGTCGACAACTCCTACGAGCAGTACTTC
TRBJ2-5 | many | TRBD2 | TRBV28 | CASTPGGRGAQYF | TGTGCCAGCACCCCGGGAGGTCGTGGGGCCCAGTACTTC
TRBJ2-2 | many | - | TRBV20-1 | CSARAPPGHTGELFF | TGCAGTGCTAGAGCACCGCCAGGCCACACCGGGGAGCTGTTTTTT
TRBJ2-7 | - | TRBD1 | TRBV12-3/TRBV12-4 | CASSSYRTGSYEQYF | TGTGCCAGCAGTTCCTATCGGACAGGCTCCTACGAGCAGTACTTC
TRBJ1-1 | - | - | TRBV27 | CASKVTQAGNTEAFF | TGTGCCAGCAAGGTGACCCAAGCGGGAAACACTGAAGCTTTCTTT
TRBJ1-6 | many | - | TRBV9 | CASSVAGNNSPLHF | TGTGCCAGCAGCGTAGCAGGGAATAATTCACCCCTCCACTTT
TRBJ1-3 | many | - | TRBV12-3/TRBV12-4 | CASTSSDRGGTGNTIYF | TGTGCCAGCACCTCAAGCGACCGGGGGGGAACTGGAAACACCATATATTTT
TRBJ2-7 | many | TRBD2 | TRBV6-1 | CASSPTGGGWEQYF | TGTGCCAGCAGTCCCACCGGGGGGGGTTGGGAGCAGTACTTC
TRBJ2-7 | many | - | TRBV28 | CASRLGVRTQEQYF | TGTGCCAGCAGGCTAGGCGTCAGGACCCAAGAGCAGTACTTC
TRBJ1-2 | once | - | TRBV9 | CASSAGFGTNPNYGYTF | TGTGCCAGCAGCGCTGGATTCGGGACAAACCCTAACTATGGCTACACCTTC
TRBJ1-1 | - | - | TRBV28 | CASSLPGTEAFF | TGTGCCAGCAGTTTACCAGGTACTGAAGCTTTCTTT
TRBJ1-2 | - | - | TRBV5-5 | CASSGQTYGYTF | TGTGCCAGCAGCGGGCAGACCTATGGCTACACCTTC
TRBJ1-6 | many | - | TRBV7-2 | CASSLATDSPLHF | TGTGCCAGCAGCTTAGCGACCGATTCACCCCTCCACTTT
TRBJ1-1 | - | TRBD1 | TRBV19 | CASSIGRDRFAFF | TGTGCCAGTAGTATAGGCCGGGACAGGTTCGCTTTCTTT
TRBJ2-5 | many | TRBD2 | TRBV28 | CATKGSGRILQETQYF | TGTGCCACCAAGGGGAGCGGGAGAATACTCCAAGAGACCCAGTACTTC